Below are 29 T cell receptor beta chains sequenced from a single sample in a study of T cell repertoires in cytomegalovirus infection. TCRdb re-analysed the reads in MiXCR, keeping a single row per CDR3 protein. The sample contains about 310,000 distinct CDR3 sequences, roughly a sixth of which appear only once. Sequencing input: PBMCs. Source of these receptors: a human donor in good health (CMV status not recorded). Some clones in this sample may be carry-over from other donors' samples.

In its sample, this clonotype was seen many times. The CDR3 loop reads CSALKPGLAGPLISYEQYF. CDR3 sequence (DNA): TGCAGTGCACTCAAACCCGGGCTAGCGGGGCCTCTTATTTCCTACGAGCAGTACTTC. The chain uses TRBV20-1 and TRBJ2-7, with 9 positions matching TRBD2. Per the germline V gene, CDR1 is DFQATT and CDR2 is SNEGSKA (reference sequence). Unmatched junction bases numbered 22, after V lost 6 bases and J lost 1 base. The CDR3 contains 19 residues.

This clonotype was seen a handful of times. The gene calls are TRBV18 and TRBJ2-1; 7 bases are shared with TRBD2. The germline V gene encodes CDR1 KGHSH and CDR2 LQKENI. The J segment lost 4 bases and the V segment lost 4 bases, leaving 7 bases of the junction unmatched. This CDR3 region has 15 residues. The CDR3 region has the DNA TGTGCCAGCTCACTTATCCGGGACTATTACAATGAGCAGTTCTTC. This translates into CASSLIRDYYNEQFF.

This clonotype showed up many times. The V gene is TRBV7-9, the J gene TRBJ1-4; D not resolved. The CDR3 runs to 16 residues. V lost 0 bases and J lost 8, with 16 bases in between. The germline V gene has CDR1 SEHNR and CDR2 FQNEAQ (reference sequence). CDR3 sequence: CASSLAGGPWYEKLFF. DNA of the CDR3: TGTGCCAGCAGCTTAGCTGGTGGGCCCTGGTACGAAAAACTGTTTTTT.

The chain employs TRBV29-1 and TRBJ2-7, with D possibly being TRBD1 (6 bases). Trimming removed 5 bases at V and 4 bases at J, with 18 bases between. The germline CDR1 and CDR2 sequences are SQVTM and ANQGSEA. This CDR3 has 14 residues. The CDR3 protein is CSVITGTNYYEQYF. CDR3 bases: TGCAGCGTTATAACCGGGACAAATTATTACGAGCAGTACTTC.

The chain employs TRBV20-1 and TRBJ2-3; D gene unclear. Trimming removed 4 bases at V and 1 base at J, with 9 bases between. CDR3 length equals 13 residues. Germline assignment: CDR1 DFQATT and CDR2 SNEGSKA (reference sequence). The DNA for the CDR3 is TGCAGTGCTATGTCCCACCGCACAGATACGCAGTATTTT. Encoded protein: CSAMSHRTDTQYF.

In nucleotides, the CDR3 is TGTGCCAGCAGCTCCCTGGGAGAGCCTGGGGCCAACGTCCTGACTTTC. Amino acids: CASSSLGEPGANVLTF. J is TRBJ2-6 and V is TRBV7-9, with D possibly matching TRBD2 (5 bases). Looked up from germline, CDR1 is SEHNR and CDR2 is FQNEAQ (reference sequence). The CDR3 runs to 16 residues. V lost 4 bases, J lost 2 bases, and 12 bases lay in between. Based on the CDR3 plus reference TRBV7-9 and TRBJ2-6, the full variable domain is DTGVSQNPRHKITKRGQNVTFRCDPISEHNRLYWYRQTLGQGPEFLTYFQNEAQLEKSRLLSDRFSAERPKGSFSTLEIQRTEQGDSAMYLCASSSLGEPGANVLTFGAGSRLTVL.

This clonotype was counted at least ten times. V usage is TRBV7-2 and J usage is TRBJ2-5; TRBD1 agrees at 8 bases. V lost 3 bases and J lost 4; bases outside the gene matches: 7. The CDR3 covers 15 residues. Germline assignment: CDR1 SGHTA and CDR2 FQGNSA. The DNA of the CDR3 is TGTGCCAGCAGCTTCCAAGGACAGGGAGGAGAGACCCAGTACTTC. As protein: CASSFQGQGGETQYF.

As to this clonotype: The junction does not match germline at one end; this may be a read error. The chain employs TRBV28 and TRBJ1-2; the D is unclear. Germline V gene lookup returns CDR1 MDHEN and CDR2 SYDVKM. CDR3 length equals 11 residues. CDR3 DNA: TGTGCCAGTAGTTCGGACGCCCGCTACACCTTC. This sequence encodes CASSSDARYTF.

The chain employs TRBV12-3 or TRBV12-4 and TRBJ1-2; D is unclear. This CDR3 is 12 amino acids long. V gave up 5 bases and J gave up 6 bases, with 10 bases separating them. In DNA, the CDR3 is TGTGCCAGCAGTGCGAACGGAGATGGCTACACCTTC. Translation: CASSANGDGYTF.

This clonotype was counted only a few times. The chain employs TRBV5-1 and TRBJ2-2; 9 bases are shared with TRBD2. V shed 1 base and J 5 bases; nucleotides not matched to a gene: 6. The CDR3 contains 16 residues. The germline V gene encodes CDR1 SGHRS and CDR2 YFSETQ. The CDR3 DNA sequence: TGCGCCAGCAGCTTGAACGGACTAGCGCCTACCGGGGAGCTGTTTTTT. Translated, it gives CASSLNGLAPTGELFF.

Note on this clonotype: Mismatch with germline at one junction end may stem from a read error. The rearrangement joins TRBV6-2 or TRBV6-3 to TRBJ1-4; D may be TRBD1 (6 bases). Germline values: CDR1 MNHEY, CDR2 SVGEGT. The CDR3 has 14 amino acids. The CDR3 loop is CAGSYGTRGEKLFF. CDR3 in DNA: TGTGCCGGCAGTTACGGGACACGGGGAGAAAAACTGTTTTTT.

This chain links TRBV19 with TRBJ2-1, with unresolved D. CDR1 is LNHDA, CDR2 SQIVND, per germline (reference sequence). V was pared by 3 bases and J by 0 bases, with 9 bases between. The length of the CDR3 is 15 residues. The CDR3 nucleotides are TGTGCCAGTAGTATTGGGTCGAGCTCCTACAATGAGCAGTTCTTC. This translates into CASSIGSSSYNEQFF.

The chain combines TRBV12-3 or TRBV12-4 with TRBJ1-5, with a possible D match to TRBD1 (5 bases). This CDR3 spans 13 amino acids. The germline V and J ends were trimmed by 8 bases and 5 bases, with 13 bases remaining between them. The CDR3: CASSGTWDQPQHF. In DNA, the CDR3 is TGTGCCAGCTCCGGGACTTGGGATCAGCCCCAGCATTTT.

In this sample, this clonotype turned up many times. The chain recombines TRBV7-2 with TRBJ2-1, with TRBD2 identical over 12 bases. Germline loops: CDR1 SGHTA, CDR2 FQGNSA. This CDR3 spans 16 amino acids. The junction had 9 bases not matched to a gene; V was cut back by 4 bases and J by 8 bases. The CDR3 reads CASSSTVLAGGDEQFF. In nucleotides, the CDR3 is TGTGCCAGCAGCTCCACGGTTCTAGCGGGGGGGGATGAGCAGTTCTTC.

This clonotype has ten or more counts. CDR3 loop: CASSLLGQGAGELFF. CDR3 nucleotides: TGTGCCAGCAGCCTTTTGGGGCAGGGTGCCGGGGAGCTGTTTTTT. The V gene is TRBV7-2, the J gene TRBJ2-2, with a weak D call TRBD1 (5 bases). This CDR3 has 15 residues. V gave up 5 bases and J gave up 6 bases, with 16 bases separating them. Germline CDR1 and CDR2: SGHTA and FQGNSA.

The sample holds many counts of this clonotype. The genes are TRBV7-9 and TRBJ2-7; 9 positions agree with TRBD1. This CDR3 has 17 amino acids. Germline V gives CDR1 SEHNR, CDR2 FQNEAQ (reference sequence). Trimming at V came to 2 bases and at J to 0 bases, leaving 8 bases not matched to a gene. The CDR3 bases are TGTGCCAGCAGCTTACCCTTCGACAGGGGGACCTCCTACGAGCAGTACTTC. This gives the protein CASSLPFDRGTSYEQYF.

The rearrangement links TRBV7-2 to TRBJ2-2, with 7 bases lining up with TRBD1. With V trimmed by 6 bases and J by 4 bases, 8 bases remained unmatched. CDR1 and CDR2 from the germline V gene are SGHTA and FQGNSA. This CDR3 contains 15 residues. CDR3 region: CASRLDPGGTGELFF. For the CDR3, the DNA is TGTGCCAGCAGGCTGGACCCAGGGGGCACCGGGGAGCTGTTTTTT.

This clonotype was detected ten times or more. CDR3 loop: CASSLVNGAGGELFF. CDR3 sequence (DNA): TGTGCCAGCAGTCTAGTTAACGGGGCAGGCGGGGAGCTGTTTTTT. The gene calls are TRBV27 and TRBJ2-2; possibly TRBD1 or TRBD2 for D (5 bases each). Germline assignment: CDR1 MNHEY and CDR2 SMNVEV (reference sequence). CDR3 length equals 15 residues. V gave up 5 bases and J gave up 7 bases, with 17 bases separating them.

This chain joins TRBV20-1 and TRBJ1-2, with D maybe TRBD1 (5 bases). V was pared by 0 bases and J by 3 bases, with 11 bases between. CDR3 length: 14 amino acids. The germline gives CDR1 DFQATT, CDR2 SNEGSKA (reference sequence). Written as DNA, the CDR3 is TGCAGTGCTAGAGATTCAGTCAGGGACTATGGCTACACCTTC. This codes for CSARDSVRDYGYTF.

The DNA for the CDR3 is TGTGCCAGCAGCCAAGGAGTCGTCAGTGAGCAGTTCTTC. It specifies CASSQGVVSEQFF. The chain is built from TRBV3-1 and TRBJ2-1; D remains ambiguous. The CDR3 is made up of 13 amino acids. V lost 1 base and J 9 bases, leaving 10 bases between the germline ends. Germline-derived CDR1 and CDR2 are LGHDT and YNNKEL (reference sequence).

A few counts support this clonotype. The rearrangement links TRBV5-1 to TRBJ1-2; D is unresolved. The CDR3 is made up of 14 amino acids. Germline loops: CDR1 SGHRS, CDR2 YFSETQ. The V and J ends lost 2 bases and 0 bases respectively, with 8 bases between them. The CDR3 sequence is CASSFSAPNYGYTF. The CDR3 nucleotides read TGCGCCAGCAGCTTTTCGGCCCCTAACTATGGCTACACCTTC.

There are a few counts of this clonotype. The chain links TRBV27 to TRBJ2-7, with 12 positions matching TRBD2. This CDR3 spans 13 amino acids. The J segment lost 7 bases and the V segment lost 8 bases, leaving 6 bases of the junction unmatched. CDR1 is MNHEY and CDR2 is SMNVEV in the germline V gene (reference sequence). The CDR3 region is CASRTSGVGEQYF. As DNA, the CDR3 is TGTGCCAGCCGGACTAGCGGGGTGGGGGAGCAGTACTTC.

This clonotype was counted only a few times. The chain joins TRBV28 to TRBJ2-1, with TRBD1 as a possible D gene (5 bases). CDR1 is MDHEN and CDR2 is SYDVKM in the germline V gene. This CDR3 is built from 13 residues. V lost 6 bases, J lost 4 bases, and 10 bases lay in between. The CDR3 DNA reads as TGTGCCAGCAGAGACGACAGTTACAATGAGCAGTTCTTC. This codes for CASRDDSYNEQFF.

In nucleotides, the CDR3 is TGTGCCAGCAGCGTAGCCCCTCAGGGACAGGGTAACTATGGCTACACCTTC. Residues: CASSVAPQGQGNYGYTF. This rearrangement joins TRBV9 to TRBJ1-2, with 9 bases lining up with TRBD1. The CDR3 extends over 17 amino acids. Germline assignment: CDR1 SGDLS and CDR2 YYNGEE. The junction had 7 bases not matched to a gene; V was cut back by 0 bases and J by 1 base.

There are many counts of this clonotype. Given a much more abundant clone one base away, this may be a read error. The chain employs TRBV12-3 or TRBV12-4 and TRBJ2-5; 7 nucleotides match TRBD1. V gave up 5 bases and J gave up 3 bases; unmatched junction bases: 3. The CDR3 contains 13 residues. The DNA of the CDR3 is TGTGCCAGCAGTCCCGGGACAGAAGAGACCCAGTACTTC. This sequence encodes CASSPGTEETQYF.

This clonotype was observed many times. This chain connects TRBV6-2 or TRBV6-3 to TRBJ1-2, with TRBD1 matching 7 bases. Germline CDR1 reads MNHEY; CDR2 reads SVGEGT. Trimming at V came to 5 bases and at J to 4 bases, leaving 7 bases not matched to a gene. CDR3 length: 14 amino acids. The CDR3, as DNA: TGTGCCAGCAGTCCGGACAGGCTGACCTATGGCTACACCTTC. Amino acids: CASSPDRLTYGYTF.

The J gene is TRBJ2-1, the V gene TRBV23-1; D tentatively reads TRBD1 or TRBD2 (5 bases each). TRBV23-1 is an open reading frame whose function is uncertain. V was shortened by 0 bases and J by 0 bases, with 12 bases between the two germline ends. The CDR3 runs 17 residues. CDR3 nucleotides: TGCGCCAGCAGTCAATCGGAGGACATCAGCTCCTACAATGAGCAGTTCTTC. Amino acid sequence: CASSQSEDISSYNEQFF.

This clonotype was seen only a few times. The CDR3 region has the DNA TGTGCCAGCAGTTACGGTGGGGACTCACCCCTCCACTTT. It specifies CASSYGGDSPLHF. This rearrangement joins TRBV6-6 to TRBJ1-6; perhaps TRBD1 as D (5 bases). The CDR3 runs 13 residues. The germline CDR1 and CDR2 sequences are MNHNY and SVGAGI (reference sequence). V lost 2 bases and J lost 10, with 9 bases in between.

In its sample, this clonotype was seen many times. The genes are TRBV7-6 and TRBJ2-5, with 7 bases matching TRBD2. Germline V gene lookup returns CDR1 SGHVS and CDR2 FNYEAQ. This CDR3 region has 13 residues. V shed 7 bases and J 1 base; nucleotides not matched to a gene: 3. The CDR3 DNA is TGTGCCAGCATGGTAGCGGGCCAAGAGACCCAGTACTTC. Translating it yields CASMVAGQETQYF.